This T cell receptor beta chain was sequenced for a study of siplizumab effects on memory and regulatory T cells (dated by TCRdb to about 2019). Regarding the complete study: The study looked at the effect of siplizumab, an anti-CD2 antibody, on alloreactive T-cell subsets in allogeneic mixed lymphocyte reactions made from human PBMCs. Study-level results and caveats: Because sequences at frequencies below about 10^-5 were poorly captured, only a minor fraction of alloreactive clones could be mapped back to unstimulated subsets. Roughly 75-95% of proliferating CD4+ or CD8+ clones could not be assigned a naive or memory phenotype. Whether proliferating Tregs from siplizumab cultures were suppressive was not functionally confirmed. Unstimulated naive T cells appeared to be more diverse than memory T cells, and naive cells seemed to make a substantial contribution to the alloresponse. The cumulative frequency of alloreactive sequences traceable to unstimulated CD4+ memory T cells was significantly reduced by siplizumab. In reactions with siplizumab, an average of about 75% of mappable alloreactive CD4+ clones were Treg-derived, compared with roughly 27% in control reactions.

Regarding this clone: Its recognized antigen is unknown. No base quality information exists; no much larger clone differs at one position.

Trimming at the junction amounts to 7 bases on V and 4 bases on J, and the germline ends lie 25 bases apart. For CDR1 and CDR2, the germline V gene lists SGHVS and FQNEAQ. The CDR3 runs 17 amino acids, cysteine and phenylalanine included. Of all the DNA, just the CDR3 is kept, 51 bases in frame from base 1. Unstimulated CD4+ memory cells were also sequenced in three donor pairs, together with CD4+ naive, CD8+ TEMRA, CD8+ naive and CD8+ effector memory subsets. Sorted unstimulated T cells and proliferating T cells recovered from mixed lymphocyte reactions underwent TCRbeta CDR3 sequencing. Fresh whole blood from 9 to 11 HLA-typed healthy donors was used to isolate PBMCs. The library was built by means of the immunoSEQ multiplex PCR assay. Around 10^5 TCR templates per sample were assayed by the deep sequencing platform. Genomic DNA extracted from sorted T cells was the material used for TCRbeta CDR3 sequencing. Per the source publication's procedure: The R programming language was used for the clonal analysis of the TCRbeta CDR3 data. Unstimulated samples were compared with post-reaction CFSE-low samples to define alloreactive CD4+ and CD8+ clones. Alloreactive CD4+ clones were assigned to regulatory or non-regulatory origin by matching sequences to sorted unstimulated Treg and non-Treg repertoires. Sourced from immuneACCESS, this table was stored by TCRdb with only in-frame sequences that have V and J called. A share of the clones is absent; for the studies checked, an unresolved V gene accounts for under half, and the remainder has no known explanation. The V and J calls and clone size are taken from that table; D and trimming were inferred from the DNA. The sample yields roughly 25,000 clones; around 80% were counted once. The top ten constitute around a quarter of the sample.

The sequence is built from TRBV7-8 and TRBJ2-5; the D segment could be TRBD1, given 6 matching bases. The source material was memory CD4+ T cells sorted from blood. The cell subset or site label on this specimen signifies: unstimulated CD4+ memory T cells. The TCR was taken from a human donor in good health. Here is the DNA: TGTGCCAGCATAAGAGTCGGGACAATTCTTATGGGAGAGACCCAGTACTTC. The translation is CASIRVGTILMGETQYF.